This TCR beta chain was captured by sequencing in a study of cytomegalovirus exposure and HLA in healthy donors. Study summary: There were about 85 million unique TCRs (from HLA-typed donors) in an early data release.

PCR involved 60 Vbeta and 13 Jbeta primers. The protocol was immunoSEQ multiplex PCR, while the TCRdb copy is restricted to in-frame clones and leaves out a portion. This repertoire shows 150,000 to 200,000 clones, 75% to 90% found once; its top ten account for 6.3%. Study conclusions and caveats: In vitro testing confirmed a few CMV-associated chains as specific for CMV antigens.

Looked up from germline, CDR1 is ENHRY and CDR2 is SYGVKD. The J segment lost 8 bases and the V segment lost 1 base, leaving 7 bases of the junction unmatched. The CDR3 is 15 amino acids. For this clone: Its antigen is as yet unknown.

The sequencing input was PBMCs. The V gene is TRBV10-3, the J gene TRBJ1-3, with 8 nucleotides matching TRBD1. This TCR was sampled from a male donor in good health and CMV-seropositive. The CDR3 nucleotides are TGTGCCATCAGTGAGTACCAGGGGGCGAGGGACACCATATATTTT. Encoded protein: CAISEYQGARDTIYF.